The 23 T cell receptor beta chains listed next were all sequenced from one sample in a study of graft-versus-host responses after intestinal transplantation. Clones were read by immunoSEQ multiplex PCR, and TCRdb kept only the in-frame ones, dropping some. The sample has approximately 97,000 clones, roughly 90% seen once. These receptors have no known antigen. The sample consisted of unstimulated CD8+ T cells sorted from spleen or lymph node cells, taken before transplant. These receptors were obtained from a human donor who was the organ donor for an intestinal transplant.

The chain employs TRBV5-4 and TRBJ2-7; D not certain. This CDR3 comprises 12 residues. V gave up 6 bases and J gave up 7 bases, with 14 bases separating them. Germline lookup yields CDR1 SGHNT and CDR2 YYREEE (reference sequence). CDR3 bases: TGTGCCAGCACCTCGCCCCTCGGGGAGCAGTACTTC. Translated: CASTSPLGEQYF. Filled out from reference TRBV5-4 and TRBJ2-7, the complete variable domain reads ETGVTQSPTHLIKTRGQQVTLRCSSQSGHNTVSWYQQALGQGPQFIFQYYREEENGRGNFPPRFSGLQFPNYSSELNVNALELDDSALYLCASTSPLGEQYFGPGTRLTVT.

The chain's CDR3 is CASSIGFWGGKSNTEAFF. Written as DNA, the CDR3 is TGTGCCAGTAGTATTGGGTTCTGGGGGGGCAAGTCGAACACTGAAGCTTTCTTT. This sequence joins TRBV19 and TRBJ1-1; a possible D gene is TRBD1 (6 bases). This CDR3 has 18 amino acids. Deletions cut 3 bases from V and 1 base from J, with 21 bases between. CDR1 is LNHDA and CDR2 is SQIVND in the germline V gene (reference sequence).

The chain couples TRBV28 to TRBJ2-5; a weak D match, TRBD1 (6 bases). Germline lookup yields CDR1 MDHEN and CDR2 SYDVKM. The CDR3 consists of 17 residues. V dropped 6 bases and J dropped 8 bases, with 28 bases sitting between them. DNA of the CDR3: TGTGCCAGCAGGGTTTCTGGGACCGGGACACCTTTAAGCACCCAGTACTTC. Translated: CASRVSGTGTPLSTQYF.

The rearrangement joins TRBV2 to TRBJ1-3; D is uncertain. CDR1 SNHLY and CDR2 FYNNEI come from the germline V gene. Trimming removed 7 bases from V and 4 bases from J, with 14 bases in between. The CDR3 length is 14 residues. The CDR3 DNA sequence: TGTGCCAGCATAGAAACCGGAGGGGGAAACACCATATATTTT. It translates to CASIETGGGNTIYF. Using reference TRBV2 and TRBJ1-3 for the parts outside the CDR3, the full variable domain is EPEVTQTPSHQVTQMGQEVILRCVPISNHLYFYWYRQILGQKVEFLVSFYNNEISEKSEIFDDQFSVERPDGSNFTLKIRSTKLEDSAMYFCASIETGGGNTIYFGEGSWLTVV.

The chain employs TRBV5-4 and TRBJ1-5; D possibly corresponds to TRBD1 (5 bases). The CDR3 consists of 14 residues. V was trimmed by 3 bases and J by 7 bases, leaving 14 bases between them. Germline-derived CDR1 and CDR2 are SGHNT and YYREEE (reference sequence). CDR3 DNA sequence: TGTGCCAGCAGCTGGTGGGGGGAGGGGCAGCCCCAGCATTTT. The encoded protein is CASSWWGEGQPQHF.

This clone appeared a single time. The gene calls are TRBV28 and TRBJ2-5, with 14 bases that match TRBD2. The germline gives CDR1 MDHEN, CDR2 SYDVKM. With V trimmed by 5 bases and J by 3 bases, 5 bases remained unmatched. The CDR3 has 16 amino acids. The chain's CDR3 is CASSLPGLAGEETQYF. Written as DNA, the CDR3 is TGTGCCAGCAGTCTCCCGGGACTAGCGGGAGAAGAGACCCAGTACTTC.

V usage is TRBV2 and J usage is TRBJ2-1; 14 positions match TRBD2. Germline V gene sequence: CDR1 SNHLY, CDR2 FYNNEI. V was pared by 6 bases and J by 6 bases, with 1 base of the junction left unmatched. This CDR3 has 14 residues. The chain's CDR3 is CASSGLAGGNEQFF. The CDR3 DNA follows: TGTGCCAGCAGCGGACTAGCGGGGGGCAATGAGCAGTTCTTC.

This rearrangement joins TRBV9 to TRBJ1-2, with TRBD1 matching over 8 bases. Germline values: CDR1 SGDLS, CDR2 YYNGEE. Trimming removed 0 bases from V and 4 bases from J; junction bases left unmatched: 2. The CDR3 extends over 14 amino acids. DNA of the CDR3: TGTGCCAGCAGCGTAGGGGACAGGTCCTATGGCTACACCTTC. Amino acids: CASSVGDRSYGYTF. Complete variable domain (other parts from reference TRBV9 and TRBJ1-2): DSGVTQTPKHLITATGQRVTLRCSPRSGDLSVYWYQQSLDQGLQFLIQYYNGEERAKGNILERFSAQQFPDLHSELNLSSLELGDSALYFCASSVGDRSYGYTFGSGTRLTVV.

Concerning this clone: The junction and the germline gene differ at one end; a read error may be behind it. The chain uses TRBV9 and TRBJ2-1; 13 nucleotides agree with TRBD2. The CDR3 has 15 amino acids. CDR1 SGDLS and CDR2 YYNGEE come from the germline V gene. CDR3 residues: CASSATSGRGSLKVF. In DNA, the CDR3 is TGTGCCAGCAGCGCTACTAGCGGGAGGGGGTCGTTAAAAGTCTTC.

The chain joins TRBV29-1 to TRBJ2-1; 8 nucleotides align to TRBD1. The CDR3 has 12 residues. Germline V gene data show CDR1 as SQVTM and CDR2 as ANQGSEA. The ends lost 7 bases at V and 7 bases at J; junction bases unmatched: 6. CDR3 DNA sequence: TGCAGCGGGGGACAGGAGTTGAATGAGCAGTTCTTC. Translating gives CSGGQELNEQFF.

The rearrangement uses TRBV7-3 and TRBJ2-3, with 10 bases fitting TRBD2. This CDR3 region has 15 residues. CDR1 and CDR2 from the germline V gene are SGHTA and FQGTGA. J lost 2 bases, V lost 5 bases, and 4 bases had no gene match. The CDR3 reads CASSLSGGDTDTQYF. CDR3 in DNA: TGTGCCAGCAGCCTCAGCGGGGGGGACACAGATACGCAGTATTTT.

This chain uses TRBV30 with TRBJ2-2; tentative D call: TRBD1 (6 bases). Trimming left V 1 base short and J 4 bases short, with 10 bases between. CDR1 and CDR2 from the germline V gene are GTSNPN and SVGIG (reference sequence). There are 14 residues in the CDR3. The CDR3 bases are TGTGCCTGGAGTGCAGGGGAAGGCACCGGGGAGCTGTTTTTT. Its protein is CAWSAGEGTGELFF.

This chain links TRBV5-6 with TRBJ2-5; TRBD2 matches 11 bases. This CDR3 spans 15 amino acids. Germline CDR1 SGHDT, CDR2 YYEEEE. V shed 0 bases, J shed 5 bases, and the junction held 3 bases outside the gene matches. CDR3 region: CASSLDSGGAETQYF. Here the CDR3 DNA reads TGTGCCAGCAGCTTGGATAGCGGGGGGGCGGAGACCCAGTACTTC. The full variable domain, in which reference TRBV5-6 and TRBJ2-5 provide the parts outside the CDR3, is DAGVTQSPTHLIKTRGQQVTLRCSPKSGHDTVSWYQQALGQGPQFIFQYYEEEERQRGNFPDRFSGHQFPNYSSELNVNALLLGDSALYLCASSLDSGGAETQYFGPGTRLLVL.

This chain connects TRBV6-4 to TRBJ1-6; D remains ambiguous. Germline V gene sequence: CDR1 MRHNA, CDR2 SNTAGT. V lost 3 bases, J lost 0 bases, and 15 bases lay in between. The CDR3 runs to 18 residues. DNA of the CDR3: TGTGCCAGCAGTGAATTTCCCAGGCTCCTCTCCTATAATTCACCCCTCCACTTT. This encodes CASSEFPRLLSYNSPLHF.

This clone was recorded only once. This rearrangement joins TRBV21-1 to TRBJ2-1; the table's TRBD1 call for D was not verified on the DNA. TRBV21-1 is tagged as a pseudogene. The CDR3 has 15 residues. CDR3 in amino acids: CASSKVGPTNNEQFF. CDR3 DNA: TGTGCCAGCAGCAAAGTTGGGCCGACCAACAATGAGCAGTTCTTC.

The genes are TRBV23-1 and TRBJ2-1; TRBD2 might be the D (5 bases). TRBV23-1 is an ORF; its function is uncertain. This CDR3 is 14 amino acids long. V was clipped by 0 bases and J by 8 bases, with 11 bases between them. The CDR3 nucleotides are TGCGCCAGCAGTCAATCGTGCATCGGGGATGAGCAGTTCTTC. This translates into CASSQSCIGDEQFF.

The CDR3 nucleotides read TGTGCCATCAGTGATGGACTAGCTGGTCGGGATGAGCAGTTCTTC. This gives the protein CAISDGLAGRDEQFF. This chain joins TRBV10-3 and TRBJ2-1, with 8 bases that match TRBD2. Per the germline V gene, CDR1 is ENHRY and CDR2 is SYGVKD. The V segment lost 3 bases and the J segment 8 bases; nucleotides outside the gene matches: 9. The CDR3 is 15 residues long.

The chain joins TRBV28 to TRBJ2-2, with D perhaps matching TRBD1 (6 bases). CDR1 is MDHEN, CDR2 SYDVKM, per germline. This CDR3 comprises 14 residues. Trimming left V 3 bases short and J 4 bases short, with 9 bases between. CDR3 nucleotides: TGTGCCAGCAGTTTGGGACAAATCACCGGGGAGCTGTTTTTT. It is translated as CASSLGQITGELFF. The variable domain in full, completed from reference TRBV28 and TRBJ2-2, reads DVKVTQSSRYLVKRTGEKVFLECVQDMDHENMFWYRQDPGLGLRLIYFSYDVKMKEKGDIPEGYSVSREKKERFSLILESASTNQTSMYLCASSLGQITGELFFGEGSRLTVL.

The rearrangement uses TRBV5-1 and TRBJ2-3, with 13 bases matching TRBD2. J was trimmed by 6 bases and V by 1 base; bases with no gene match: 5. CDR3 length equals 16 residues. Germline assignment: CDR1 SGHRS and CDR2 YFSETQ. CDR3 loop: CASSLLLAGGLDTQYF. In DNA, the CDR3 is TGCGCCAGCAGCTTGCTACTAGCGGGGGGGTTGGATACGCAGTATTTT. Complete variable domain (other parts from reference TRBV5-1 and TRBJ2-3): KAGVTQTPRYLIKTRGQQVTLSCSPISGHRSVSWYQQTPGQGLQFLFEYFSETQRNKGNFPGRFSGRQFSNSRSEMNVSTLELGDSALYLCASSLLLAGGLDTQYFGPGTRLTVL.

This clone was counted a single time. V usage is TRBV27 and J usage is TRBJ2-7, with no clear D. Looked up from germline, CDR1 is MNHEY and CDR2 is SMNVEV (reference sequence). V was trimmed by 5 bases and J by 9 bases, leaving 11 bases between them. This CDR3 has 11 amino acids. Written as DNA, the CDR3 is TGTGCCAGCAGTGCCGCAGGAACGCAGTACTTC. As protein: CASSAAGTQYF.

The CDR3 protein is CASSFRHRPGVYGYTF. The DNA for the CDR3 is TGTGCCAGCAGTTTCCGCCACCGACCAGGGGTCTATGGCTACACCTTC. The genes are TRBV28 and TRBJ1-2, with D maybe TRBD1 (6 bases). Germline CDR1 is MDHEN and CDR2 is SYDVKM. The CDR3 spans 16 residues. Between the trimmed V and J ends, which lost 3 bases and 4 bases, there was a span of 18 bases.

This chain uses TRBV4-2 with TRBJ1-6, with 10 bases that match TRBD1. J lost 3 bases, V lost 2 bases, and 10 bases had no gene match. Germline V lookup: CDR1 LGHNA, CDR2 YNFKEQ. The CDR3 runs to 19 residues. CDR3 sequence reads: CASSQKRDRGFGYNSPLHF. CDR3 nucleotide sequence: TGTGCCAGCAGCCAAAAACGGGACAGGGGATTCGGCTATAATTCACCCCTCCACTTT.

The V and J genes are TRBV28 and TRBJ1-5; no definite D call. V shed 6 bases and J shed 2 bases, with 17 bases lying between them. The CDR3 has 16 amino acids. In germline, CDR1 is MDHEN, CDR2 SYDVKM. The CDR3 loop reads CASSRGVLLGNQPQHF. The CDR3 DNA reads as TGTGCCAGCAGCCGCGGCGTTCTGCTGGGCAATCAGCCCCAGCATTTT.